This is a list of T cell receptor beta chains from one sample in a study of T cell changes during pregnancy in multiple sclerosis. Repertoires were generated with immunoSEQ multiplex PCR, while TCRdb's copy carries only in-frame clones and drops some. The sample records tens of thousands of clones, roughly 88% being singletons. Sequences were derived from CD4+ T cells from peripheral blood mononuclear cells, sampled in the second trimester of pregnancy. The receptors were sampled from a female donor with multiple sclerosis, enrolled in a pregnancy study. Each CDR3 is given with its conserved first and last residue. D genes are given only for firm matches. Clone size is shown for a subset of rows, as once, few, many or a class of expanded clone.

cdr3_length	clone_size	d_call	v_call	j_call	cdr3_nt	cdr3_aa
15	once	.	TRBV5-1	TRBJ1-4	TGCGCCAGCAGCCCCCCCAGCCAAGGGGTTCAAAAACTGTTTTTT	CASSPPSQGVQKLFF
18	.	TRBD2	TRBV18	TRBJ2-6	TGTGCCAGCTCACCATCCAGCGGGAGGGACTCTGGGGCCAACGTCCTGACTTTC	CASSPSSGRDSGANVLTF
17	.	TRBD1	TRBV27	TRBJ2-5	TGTGCCAGCAGTTTCTTTCTGACAGGGGCCGGCGTTGGGACCCAGTACTTC	CASSFFLTGAGVGTQYF
13	once	.	TRBV6-1	TRBJ2-7	TGTGCCAGTGGGGGGGGGCTATTTTACGAGCAGTACTTC	CASGGGLFYEQYF
14	.	TRBD1	TRBV7-9	TRBJ2-7	TGTGCCAGCAGCGCAGGGACAGCCCCCTACGAGCAGTACTTC	CASSAGTAPYEQYF
16	.	.	TRBV5-6	TRBJ2-2	TGTGCCAGCAGCTTGTCGGGGGACAGAAACACCGGGGAGCTGTTTTTT	CASSLSGDRNTGELFF
15	once	TRBD1	TRBV10-3	TRBJ2-5	TGTGCCATCAGTAGACAGGGGGCCCCAAAAGAGACCCAGTACTTC	CAISRQGAPKETQYF
16	.	TRBD1	TRBV6-6	TRBJ2-1	TGTGCCAGCAGTTCCAAGACAGGGGGGCAGGGCAATGAGCAGTTCTTC	CASSSKTGGQGNEQFF
13	.	TRBD1	TRBV6-5	TRBJ1-2	TGTGCCAGCAGGGACAGGGCGGCCTATGGCTACACCTTC	CASRDRAAYGYTF
16	.	TRBD2	TRBV5-1	TRBJ2-3	TGCGCCAGCAGCTTGGGGTCGGGACTAGCGGGTGATACGCAGTATTTT	CASSLGSGLAGDTQYF
15	.	.	TRBV5-1	TRBJ2-1	TGCGCCAGCAGCTTGGTTGCGACAGAATACAATGAGCAGTTCTTC	CASSLVATEYNEQFF
14	.	.	TRBV5-1	TRBJ1-2	TGCGCCAGCAGCTTGGGCGACATTAACTATGGCTACACCTTC	CASSLGDINYGYTF
12	.	.	TRBV30	TRBJ2-5	TGTGCCTGGGTAGGGGATGGGGAGACCCAGTACTTC	CAWVGDGETQYF
15	.	.	TRBV27	TRBJ1-5	TGTGCCAGCAGGCACGGGACTCAAAGCAATCAGCCCCAGCATTTT	CASRHGTQSNQPQHF
15	.	.	TRBV5-1	TRBJ1-6	TGCGCCAGCAGCTTGAGGGGCCCCTATAATTCACCCCTCCACTTT	CASSLRGPYNSPLHF
16	.	.	TRBV28	TRBJ1-2	TGTGCCAGCAGTCACCCCAACGTGGACAGAGACTATGGCTACACCTTC	CASSHPNVDRDYGYTF
14	.	.	TRBV30	TRBJ2-1	TGTGCCTGGAGTGTGAGCGGACTTAACAATGAGCAGTTCTTC	CAWSVSGLNNEQFF
18	.	TRBD2	TRBV5-1	TRBJ2-1	TGCGCCAGCAGCTTTACAGGGAGACTAGCGGGAGGGCTAGGTGAGCAGTTCTTC	CASSFTGRLAGGLGEQFF
13	.	.	TRBV6-1	TRBJ1-1	TGTGCCAGCAGGACAGAATTGAACACTGAAGCTTTCTTT	CASRTELNTEAFF
17	.	TRBD2	TRBV7-8	TRBJ2-1	TGTGCCAGCAGCTTTAGCGGGCGGGAGGGCCAGAGGAATGAGCAGTTCTTC	CASSFSGREGQRNEQFF
12	.	.	TRBV28	TRBJ2-7	TGTGCCAGCAGAGCCAATTCCTACGAGCAGTACTTC	CASRANSYEQYF
17	.	TRBD2	TRBV5-1	TRBJ2-5	TGCGCCAGCAGCTTGGCTCTAGCGGGAGGGATACAAGAGACCCAGTACTTC	CASSLALAGGIQETQYF
15	.	TRBD2	TRBV27	TRBJ2-1	TGTGCCAGCAGTTTGACTAGCGGGAGGGCCAATGAGCAGTTCTTC	CASSLTSGRANEQFF
17	.	.	TRBV19	TRBJ2-2	TGTGCCAGTAGTAAGATGGTTGGGGGCCCGAACACCGGGGAGCTGTTTTTT	CASSKMVGGPNTGELFF